Following are 8 T cell receptor beta chains from one sample sequenced in a study of identical twins. One entry per CDR3 protein, called by TCRdb with MiXCR from the 5' RACE reads. The sample shows roughly 250,000 distinct CDR3 sequences, roughly 7.5% of them seen only once. Separately, the same data were catalogued under a study of yellow fever vaccine responses in identical twins.

Material: CD8+ T cells sorted from blood. These receptors originate from a woman in her late teens or twenties in good health.

The gene calls are TRBV4-2 and TRBJ2-1, with D unresolved. The CDR3 has 13 residues. CDR1 is LGHNA, CDR2 YNFKEQ, per germline. Trimming took 4 bases from V and 6 from J, leaving 10 bases between them. CDR3 amino acids: CASSPRLVNEQFF. The CDR3 DNA sequence: TGTGCCAGCAGCCCACGACTCGTCAATGAGCAGTTCTTC.

This clonotype was detected a few times. The chain carries TRBV2 and TRBJ2-1; D unclear. Per the germline V gene, CDR1 is SNHLY and CDR2 is FYNNEI. The germline V and J ends were trimmed by 7 bases and 7 bases, with 11 bases remaining between them. This CDR3 contains 12 residues. The CDR3 here is CASNILTNEQFF. The CDR3 bases are TGTGCCAGCAATATCCTAACTAATGAGCAGTTCTTC.

This clonotype showed up many times. The chain uses TRBV4-1 and TRBJ1-1; D not resolved. With 1 base removed from V and 0 bases from J, the gap between germline ends came to 3 bases. Germline CDR1 and CDR2: MGHRA and YSYEKL. This CDR3 contains 13 residues. CDR3 residues: CASSQVLNTEAFF. The CDR3 coding sequence is TGCGCCAGCAGCCAAGTCTTGAACACTGAAGCTTTCTTT.

This clonotype was observed at least ten times. The V call is TRBV5-5, the J call TRBJ2-3; D uncertain. The CDR3 length is 13 residues. V lost 4 bases to trimming and J lost 3 bases, with 9 bases between them. CDR1 and CDR2 (germline): SGHKS, YYEKEE (reference sequence). This CDR3 reads CASSQIKTDTQYF. The CDR3 DNA follows: TGTGCCAGCAGCCAGATAAAGACAGATACGCAGTATTTT.

This clonotype occurred a few times. The CDR3 sequence is CASSQGTPPPNSYEQYF. The DNA of the CDR3 is TGTGCCAGCAGCCAAGGTACCCCCCCACCCAACTCCTACGAGCAGTACTTC. The chain uses TRBV3-1 and TRBJ2-7, with D unclear. Germline CDR1 LGHDT, CDR2 YNNKEL (reference sequence). The CDR3 is 17 residues long. V was clipped by 1 base and J by 0 bases, with 16 bases between them.

The CDR3 loop reads CASSLGRAGDNYGYTF. The CDR3 nucleotides read TGTGCCAGCAGCTTGGGCCGGGCAGGGGATAACTATGGCTACACCTTC. This sequence joins TRBV5-5 and TRBJ1-2; possible D gene TRBD1, 6 bases. The CDR3 has 16 amino acids. V was clipped by 0 bases and J by 1 base, with 13 bases between them. Germline CDR1 SGHKS, CDR2 YYEKEE (reference sequence).

This clonotype has a handful of counts. The rearrangement links TRBV2 to TRBJ2-1; D is ambiguous. This CDR3 contains 17 residues. Per germline, CDR1 SNHLY and CDR2 FYNNEI. The CDR3 loop is CAASGRLLLGTDNEQFF. The CDR3 DNA follows: TGTGCAGCATCGGGCCGTCTATTGCTCGGTACGGACAATGAGCAGTTCTTC.

V usage is TRBV6-2 or TRBV6-3 and J usage is TRBJ2-5; D is ambiguous. This CDR3 region has 15 residues. Germline CDR1 MNHEY, CDR2 SVGEGT. Trimming took 8 bases from V and 3 from J, leaving 19 bases between them. The CDR3 reads CASLTTRDGKETQYF. CDR3 bases: TGTGCCAGCCTTACGACCAGAGACGGAAAAGAGACCCAGTACTTC.